The 24 T cell receptor beta chains below all came from one sample that was sequenced in a study of cytomegalovirus exposure and HLA in healthy donors. The PCR was carried out with 60 Vbeta primers and 13 Jbeta primers. TCRdb keeps only in-frame clones here, not all; method: immunoSEQ multiplex PCR. The sample carries about 68,000 clones, over 75% recorded once. Sequences were obtained from PBMCs. The receptors come from a human donor in good health.

This sequence joins TRBV11-2 and TRBJ1-5; TRBD1 is a possible D gene (5 bases). Germline V gives CDR1 SGHAT, CDR2 FQNNGV. Trimming shortened V by 5 bases and J by 5 bases, and 16 bases separated the two germline ends. This CDR3 has 15 amino acids. The CDR3 bases are TGTGCCAGCAGCCAACTAACAGGTTCGGATCAGCCCCAGCATTTT. The encoded protein is CASSQLTGSDQPQHF. The full variable domain, in which reference TRBV11-2 and TRBJ1-5 provide the parts outside the CDR3, is EAGVAQSPRYKIIEKRQSVAFWCNPISGHATLYWYQQILGQGPKLLIQFQNNGVVDDSQLPKDRFSAERLKGVDSTLKIQPAKLEDSAVYLCASSQLTGSDQPQHFGDGTRLSIL.

V is TRBV25-1 and J is TRBJ2-3, with 8 bases aligning to TRBD1. CDR3 length: 18 amino acids. J was trimmed by 4 bases and V by 0 bases; bases with no gene match: 12. Germline lookup yields CDR1 MGHDK and CDR2 SYGVNS. DNA for the CDR3: TGTGCCAGCAGTGAATATATTCTCGGACAGGGAGGCCCAGATACGCAGTATTTT. Amino acid sequence: CASSEYILGQGGPDTQYF.

V gene TRBV27 combines with J gene TRBJ2-7, with D perhaps matching TRBD2 (6 bases). Trimming removed 2 bases at V and 6 bases at J, with 8 bases between. CDR1 is MNHEY and CDR2 is SMNVEV in the germline V gene (reference sequence). The CDR3 is 12 amino acids. DNA of the CDR3: TGTGCCAGCAGTTTAAGGAGGGGCGAGCAGTACTTC. It specifies CASSLRRGEQYF.

The rearrangement links TRBV27 to TRBJ2-3; the D is unclear. V gave up 3 bases and J gave up 7 bases, with 20 bases separating them. The germline V gene has CDR1 MNHEY and CDR2 SMNVEV (reference sequence). The CDR3 runs 16 residues. The chain's CDR3 is CASSFSLFNRDNTQYF. As DNA, the CDR3 is TGTGCCAGCAGTTTCTCTTTGTTCAACCGAGACAATACGCAGTATTTT.

As DNA, the CDR3 is TGTGCCAGCAGCTTAGACCCACTAGATACGCAGTATTTT. This translates into CASSLDPLDTQYF. The chain is built from TRBV7-2 and TRBJ2-3; D unclear. Germline V gives CDR1 SGHTA, CDR2 FQGNSA. The ends were cut back, 1 base at V and 5 bases at J, with 7 bases in the middle. CDR3 length equals 13 residues. The full variable domain, its missing parts supplied by reference TRBV7-2 and TRBJ2-3, is GAGVSQSPSNKVTEKGKDVELRCDPISGHTALYWYRQSLGQGLEFLIYFQGNSAPDKSGLPSDRFSAERTGGSVSTLTIQRTQQEDSAVYLCASSLDPLDTQYFGPGTRLTVL.

The J gene is TRBJ2-5, the V gene TRBV7-6, with 11 positions matching TRBD1. The V and J ends lost 5 bases and 13 bases, in that order; junction bases with no gene match: 12. The CDR3 covers 14 residues. Germline assignment: CDR1 SGHVS and CDR2 FNYEAQ. CDR3 in DNA: TGTGCCAGCAGCCCGTGGGGGACAGGGGGAAGTGTGTACTTC. Translation gives CASSPWGTGGSVYF.

This clone was observed once. The V gene is TRBV30, the J gene TRBJ2-3; TRBD2 might be the D (6 bases). Germline assignment: CDR1 GTSNPN and CDR2 SVGIG (reference sequence). V lost 3 bases and J 4 bases, leaving 14 bases between the germline ends. The CDR3 runs to 14 residues. CDR3 sequence: CAWRIAGYADTQYF. The CDR3 region has the DNA TGTGCCTGGAGGATCGCGGGGTACGCAGATACGCAGTATTTT. The full variable domain, in which reference TRBV30 and TRBJ2-3 provide the parts outside the CDR3, is SQTIHQWPATLVQPVGSPLSLECTVEGTSNPNLYWYRQAAGRGLQLLFYSVGIGQISSEVPQNLSASRPQDRQFILSSKKLLLSDSGFYLCAWRIAGYADTQYFGPGTRLTVL.

This chain joins TRBV5-4 and TRBJ1-1; 9 nucleotides line up with TRBD1. With 2 bases clipped from V and 5 bases from J, the junction kept 7 bases outside the gene matches. This CDR3 comprises 15 residues. Germline V gives CDR1 SGHNT, CDR2 YYREEE (reference sequence). In DNA, the CDR3 is TGTGCCAGCAGCTTTGACAGGGGGAGTTGGACTGAAGCTTTCTTT. Protein: CASSFDRGSWTEAFF. Full variable domain (outside the CDR3, taken from reference TRBV5-4 and TRBJ1-1): ETGVTQSPTHLIKTRGQQVTLRCSSQSGHNTVSWYQQALGQGPQFIFQYYREEENGRGNFPPRFSGLQFPNYSSELNVNALELDDSALYLCASSFDRGSWTEAFFGQGTRLTVV.

This clone has only a few counts. The J gene is TRBJ1-6, the V gene TRBV19; 7 nucleotides match TRBD1. Germline V gene lookup returns CDR1 LNHDA and CDR2 SQIVND (reference sequence). With V trimmed by 3 bases and J by 7 bases, 9 bases remained unmatched. This CDR3 is 16 amino acids long. CDR3 bases: TGTGCCAGTAGTATGTCGACAGGGTTGGAGAATTCACCCCTCCACTTT. Its translation: CASSMSTGLENSPLHF.

The rearrangement uses TRBV30 and TRBJ1-6; D is possibly TRBD1 (5 bases). This CDR3 contains 14 residues. Deletions cut 1 base from V and 2 bases from J, with 6 bases between. The germline gives CDR1 GTSNPN, CDR2 SVGIG (reference sequence). The CDR3 sequence: CAWSGQTYNSPLHF. The CDR3 region has the DNA TGTGCCTGGAGTGGACAGACCTATAATTCACCCCTCCACTTT.

V usage is TRBV10-3 and J usage is TRBJ2-5, with a weak D call TRBD1 (5 bases). The germline gives CDR1 ENHRY, CDR2 SYGVKD. The length of the CDR3 is 15 residues. V was trimmed by 0 bases and J by 3 bases, leaving 11 bases between them. The CDR3 reads CAISESGPREETQYF. CDR3 DNA: TGTGCCATCAGTGAGTCGGGGCCTAGGGAAGAGACCCAGTACTTC.

The DNA of the CDR3 is TGTGCCAGCAAGTACCCAGGAAGCACAGATACGCAGTATTTT. Translated: CASKYPGSTDTQYF. This rearrangement joins TRBV6-1 to TRBJ2-3; D uncertain. Trimming shortened V by 7 bases and J by 0 bases, and 11 bases separated the two germline ends. Germline V gene sequence: CDR1 MNHNS, CDR2 SASEGT. This CDR3 spans 14 amino acids.

The CDR3 loop is CASSLSAGDPRDTGELFF. The CDR3 DNA is TGTGCCAGCAGCTTAAGCGCAGGGGATCCTCGGGATACCGGGGAGCTGTTTTTT. The chain links TRBV7-9 to TRBJ2-2; tentative D call: TRBD1 (6 bases). The CDR3 is 18 amino acids. Germline-derived CDR1 and CDR2 are SEHNR and FQNEAQ (reference sequence). V was trimmed by 2 bases and J by 5 bases, leaving 21 bases between them.

V and J are TRBV19 and TRBJ2-5, with 12 bases that match TRBD2. Germline values: CDR1 LNHDA, CDR2 SQIVND (reference sequence). The CDR3 is 17 residues long. V lost 3 bases and J lost 5; bases outside the gene matches: 10. CDR3 DNA sequence: TGTGCCAGTAGTATCCCGAAACTAGCGGGGGGCAGGGAGACCCAGTACTTC. Amino acid sequence: CASSIPKLAGGRETQYF.

The chain is built from TRBV7-8 and TRBJ1-4; 11 bases match TRBD1. V gave up 5 bases and J gave up 3 bases; unmatched junction bases: 8. The CDR3 is 17 residues long. CDR1 SGHVS and CDR2 FQNEAQ come from the germline V gene. The CDR3 nucleotides read TGTGCCAGCAGCCCGCGGACAGGGGGCACCTCTAATGAAAAACTGTTTTTT. The encoded protein is CASSPRTGGTSNEKLFF.

V usage is TRBV19 and J usage is TRBJ2-5; D may be TRBD2 (5 bases). The J call may be incorrect, as the DNA end agrees better with TRBJ2-7. The CDR3 consists of 13 residues. Germline CDR1 and CDR2: LNHDA and SQIVND (reference sequence). The DNA of the CDR3 is TGTGCCAGTGCGCAGAGGCGAGCGGACGAGCAGTACTTC. Its protein product is CASAQRRADEQYF.

V gene TRBV2 combines with J gene TRBJ2-3; TRBD2 aligns across 13 bases. The J segment lost 9 bases and the V segment lost 1 base, leaving 4 bases of the junction unmatched. CDR3 length equals 15 residues. The V gene's germline CDR1 is SNHLY and CDR2 FYNNEI. CDR3 protein: CASSEGTSGGRTQYF. The DNA of the CDR3 is TGTGCCAGCAGTGAAGGGACTAGCGGGGGCAGGACGCAGTATTTT.

V is TRBV15 and J is TRBJ2-1, with unresolved D. Trimming left V 2 bases short and J 10 bases short, with 12 bases between. CDR3 size: 13 residues. From germline, CDR1 is LNHNV and CDR2 YYDKDF (reference sequence). The CDR3 region has the DNA TGTGCCACCAGCAGACTAGACCTCGGGGAGCAGTTCTTC. Encoded protein: CATSRLDLGEQFF.

This clone has just a few counts. A junction end diverges from the germline sequence, so it may reflect a read error. This chain connects TRBV19 to TRBJ1-5; D call uncertain. The CDR3 loop spans 13 amino acids. Germline V gene data show CDR1 as LNHDA and CDR2 as SQIVND (reference sequence). The CDR3 nucleotides are TGTGCCAGTAGTATGAATAGCTATCAGCCCCAGCATTTT. Protein product: CASSMNSYQPQHF.

The chain couples TRBV7-2 to TRBJ2-3; D possibly corresponds to TRBD1 (6 bases). The germline V gene has CDR1 SGHTA and CDR2 FQGNSA. This CDR3 is 14 amino acids long. The V end lost 4 bases, the J end lost 4 bases, and 12 bases lay between the germline ends. The CDR3 loop reads CASSSITGPDTQYF. The CDR3 DNA reads as TGTGCCAGCAGCTCCATTACAGGGCCAGATACGCAGTATTTT.

The J gene is TRBJ2-7, the V gene TRBV19, with D perhaps TRBD2 (5 bases). The CDR3 contains 15 residues. Germline-derived CDR1 and CDR2 are LNHDA and SQIVND (reference sequence). V gave up 3 bases and J gave up 9 bases, with 21 bases separating them. The CDR3 bases are TGTGCCAGTAGTATGGGTCGCCCGCCTATCAGCGGGCAGTACTTC. This translates into CASSMGRPPISGQYF.

The genes are TRBV19 and TRBJ2-7; 8 bases match TRBD1. The CDR3 length is 15 residues. CDR1 is LNHDA, CDR2 SQIVND, per germline (reference sequence). Trimming took 5 bases from V and 2 from J; bases not matched to a gene: 8. The CDR3 is CASSVPGQATYEQYF. DNA of the CDR3: TGTGCCAGTAGTGTACCGGGACAGGCTACCTACGAGCAGTACTTC.

This chain connects TRBV28 to TRBJ1-5, with D perhaps matching TRBD1 (6 bases). Trimming cost V 3 bases and J 3 bases, with 15 bases left between them. Germline-derived CDR1 and CDR2 are MDHEN and SYDVKM. The CDR3 runs 16 residues. This chain's CDR3 is CASSLEQGVFNQPQHF. The CDR3 DNA sequence: TGTGCCAGCAGTTTGGAACAGGGAGTCTTCAATCAGCCCCAGCATTTT.

This chain joins TRBV29-1 and TRBJ1-3; 8 nucleotides line up with TRBD1. CDR3 length: 14 amino acids. Per germline, CDR1 SQVTM and CDR2 ANQGSEA. After removal of 6 bases from V and 1 base from J, the junction contained 5 bases not matched to a gene. The CDR3 here is CSVMWTGSGNTIYF. CDR3 in DNA: TGCAGCGTGATGTGGACAGGGTCTGGAAACACCATATATTTT.